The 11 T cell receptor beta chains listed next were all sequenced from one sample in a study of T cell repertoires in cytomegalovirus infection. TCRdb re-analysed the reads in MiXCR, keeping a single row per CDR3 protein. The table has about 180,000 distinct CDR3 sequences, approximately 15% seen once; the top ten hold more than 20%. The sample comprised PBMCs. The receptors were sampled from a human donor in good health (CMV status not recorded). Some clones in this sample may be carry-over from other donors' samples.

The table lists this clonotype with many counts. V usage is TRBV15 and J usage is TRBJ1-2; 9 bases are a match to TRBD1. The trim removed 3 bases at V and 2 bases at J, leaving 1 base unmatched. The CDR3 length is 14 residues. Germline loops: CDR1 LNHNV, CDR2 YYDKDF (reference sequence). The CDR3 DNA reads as TGTGCCACCAGCAGTACAGGGGGCAACTATGGCTACACCTTC. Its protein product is CATSSTGGNYGYTF.

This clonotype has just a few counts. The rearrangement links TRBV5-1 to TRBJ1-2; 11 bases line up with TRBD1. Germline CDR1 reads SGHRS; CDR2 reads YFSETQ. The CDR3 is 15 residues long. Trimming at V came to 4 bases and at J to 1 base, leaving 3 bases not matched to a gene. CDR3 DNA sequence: TGCGCCAGCAGCAACGGGACAGGGGGTAACTATGGCTACACCTTC. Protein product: CASSNGTGGNYGYTF.

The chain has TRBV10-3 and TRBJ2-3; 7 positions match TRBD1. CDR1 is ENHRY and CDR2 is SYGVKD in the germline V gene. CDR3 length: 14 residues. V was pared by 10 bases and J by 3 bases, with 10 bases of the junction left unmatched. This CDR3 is CATVTGRMTDTQYF. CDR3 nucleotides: TGTGCCACCGTGACAGGGAGAATGACAGATACGCAGTATTTT.

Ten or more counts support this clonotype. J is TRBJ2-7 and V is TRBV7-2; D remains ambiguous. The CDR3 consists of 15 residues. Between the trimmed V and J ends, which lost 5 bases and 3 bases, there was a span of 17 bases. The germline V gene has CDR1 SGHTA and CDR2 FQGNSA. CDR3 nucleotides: TGTGCCAGCAGCCTACGGTCCGGGCCGGGCTACGAGCAGTACTTC. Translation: CASSLRSGPGYEQYF.

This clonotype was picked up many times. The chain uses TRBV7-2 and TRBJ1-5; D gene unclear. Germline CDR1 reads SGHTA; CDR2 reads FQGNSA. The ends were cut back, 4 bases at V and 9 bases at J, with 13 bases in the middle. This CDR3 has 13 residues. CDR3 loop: CASSSTRFRPQHF. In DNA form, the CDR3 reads TGTGCCAGCAGCTCTACCCGTTTTAGGCCCCAGCATTTT.

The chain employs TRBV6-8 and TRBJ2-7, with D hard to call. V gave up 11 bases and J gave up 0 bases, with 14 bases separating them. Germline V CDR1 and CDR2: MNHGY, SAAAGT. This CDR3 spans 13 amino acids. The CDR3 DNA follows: TGTGCCGTTCGGGCTGCAGACTCCTACGAGCAGTACTTC. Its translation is CAVRAADSYEQYF.

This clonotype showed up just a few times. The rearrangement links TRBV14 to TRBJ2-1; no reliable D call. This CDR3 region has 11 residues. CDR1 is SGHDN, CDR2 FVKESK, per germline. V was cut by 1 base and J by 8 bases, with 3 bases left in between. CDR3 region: CASSQVYEQFF. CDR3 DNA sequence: TGTGCCAGCAGCCAAGTGTATGAGCAGTTCTTC.

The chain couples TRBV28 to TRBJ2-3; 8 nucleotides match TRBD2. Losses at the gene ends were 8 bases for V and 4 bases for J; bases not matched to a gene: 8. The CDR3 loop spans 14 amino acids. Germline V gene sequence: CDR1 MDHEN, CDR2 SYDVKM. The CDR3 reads CASLAGRTADTQYF. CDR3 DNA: TGTGCCAGCTTAGCGGGAAGGACGGCAGATACGCAGTATTTT.

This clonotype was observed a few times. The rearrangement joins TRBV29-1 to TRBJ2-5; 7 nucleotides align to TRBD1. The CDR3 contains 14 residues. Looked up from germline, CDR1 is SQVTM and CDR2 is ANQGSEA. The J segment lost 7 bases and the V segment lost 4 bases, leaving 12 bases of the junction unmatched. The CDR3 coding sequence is TGCAGCGTTGCATCCCTAGACAGGGTGGTGACCCAGTACTTC. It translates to CSVASLDRVVTQYF.

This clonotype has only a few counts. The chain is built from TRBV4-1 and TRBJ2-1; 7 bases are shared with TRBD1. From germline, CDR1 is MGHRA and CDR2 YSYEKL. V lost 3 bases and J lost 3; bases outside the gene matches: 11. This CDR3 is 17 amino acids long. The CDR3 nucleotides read TGCGCCAGCAGCCACCCCCCGACAGGGCTTTTCTACAATGAGCAGTTCTTC. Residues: CASSHPPTGLFYNEQFF.

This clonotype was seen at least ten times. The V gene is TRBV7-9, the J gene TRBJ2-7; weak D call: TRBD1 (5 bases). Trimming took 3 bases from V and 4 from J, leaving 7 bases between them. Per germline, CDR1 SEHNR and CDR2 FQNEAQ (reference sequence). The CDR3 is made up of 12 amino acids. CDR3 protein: CASSLQGYEQYF. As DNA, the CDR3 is TGTGCCAGCAGCTTGCAGGGTTACGAGCAGTACTTC.